A single sample is the source of the 17 T cell receptor beta chains below, sequenced in a study of cytomegalovirus exposure and HLA in healthy donors. PCR was performed using 60 Vbeta and 13 Jbeta primers. Sequencing used immunoSEQ multiplex PCR; TCRdb keeps in-frame clones, though not all of them. The sample consists of 45,000 to 70,000 clones, about 82% of them appearing once. Sequencing used PBMCs. The receptors come from a man aged 30-40 years in good health and CMV-seronegative.

The gene calls are TRBV14 and TRBJ1-1, with D perhaps matching TRBD1 (5 bases). The CDR3 consists of 15 residues. V shed 1 base and J shed 5 bases, with 14 bases lying between them. Germline V lookup: CDR1 SGHDN, CDR2 FVKESK. This CDR3 reads CASSQVVTGGTEAFF. DNA for the CDR3: TGTGCCAGCAGCCAAGTGGTGACGGGGGGGACTGAAGCTTTCTTT.

This sequence joins TRBV25-1 and TRBJ2-1; TRBD1 agrees at 7 bases. V was clipped by 4 bases and J by 4 bases; unmatched bases: 4. The CDR3 has 14 residues. Germline V gene sequence: CDR1 MGHDK, CDR2 SYGVNS. CDR3 bases: TGTGCCAGCAGTGGACAGGGAAAATACAATGAGCAGTTCTTC. Translation: CASSGQGKYNEQFF.

The chain has TRBV27 and TRBJ2-1; TRBD2 agrees at 9 bases. This CDR3 is built from 14 residues. The trim removed 4 bases at V and 7 bases at J, leaving 5 bases unmatched. Germline V gene lookup returns CDR1 MNHEY and CDR2 SMNVEV (reference sequence). The CDR3 DNA sequence: TGTGCCAGCAGTTCCAGCGGGAGGTGGAATGAGCAGTTCTTC. Its protein is CASSSSGRWNEQFF.

This clone was detected only once. V is TRBV11-2 and J is TRBJ1-2; D unclear. The CDR3 is 13 residues long. CDR1 and CDR2 (germline): SGHAT, FQNNGV. V dropped 10 bases and J dropped 8 bases, with 20 bases sitting between them. The CDR3 nucleotides read TGTGCCACCTGGGTGAGGCGTGCGGCAGGCTACACCTTC. It specifies CATWVRRAAGYTF. The whole variable domain, filled in from reference TRBV11-2 and TRBJ1-2, reads EAGVAQSPRYKIIEKRQSVAFWCNPISGHATLYWYQQILGQGPKLLIQFQNNGVVDDSQLPKDRFSAERLKGVDSTLKIQPAKLEDSAVYLCATWVRRAAGYTFGSGTRLTVV.

The V and J genes are TRBV7-6 and TRBJ2-2; tentative D call: TRBD2 (5 bases). CDR1 SGHVS and CDR2 FNYEAQ come from the germline V gene. The V and J ends lost 2 bases and 6 bases respectively, with 10 bases between them. The CDR3 totals 14 residues. As DNA, the CDR3 is TGTGCCAGCAGCTTACTCGAGGGCTCCGGGGAGCTGTTTTTT. Its translation: CASSLLEGSGELFF. The entire variable domain, with the rest obtained from reference TRBV7-6 and TRBJ2-2, is as follows: GAGVSQSPRYKVTKRGQDVALRCDPISGHVSLYWYRQALGQGPEFLTYFNYEAQQDKSGLPNDRFSAERPEGSISTLTIQRTEQRDSAMYRCASSLLEGSGELFFGEGSRLTVL.

This clone showed up just a few times. The rearrangement joins TRBV7-9 to TRBJ1-1; 11 positions agree with TRBD1. This CDR3 region has 16 residues. The V gene's germline CDR1 is SEHNR and CDR2 FQNEAQ (reference sequence). J was trimmed by 4 bases and V by 0 bases; bases with no gene match: 4. The CDR3 loop reads CASSLAGTGGITEAFF. CDR3 DNA sequence: TGTGCCAGCAGCTTAGCCGGGACAGGGGGTATCACTGAAGCTTTCTTT.

There are a few counts of this clone. The V call is TRBV27, the J call TRBJ1-2, with D hard to call. Trimming left V 2 bases short and J 7 bases short, with 11 bases between. Germline V CDR1 and CDR2: MNHEY, SMNVEV (reference sequence). The CDR3 covers 13 residues. DNA of the CDR3: TGTGCCAGCAGTTTAACAGACGGAGGTGGCTACACCTTC. The encoded protein is CASSLTDGGGYTF.

The table lists this clone with a count of one. This chain connects TRBV14 to TRBJ2-7, with a weak D call TRBD1 (6 bases). Germline CDR1 reads SGHDN; CDR2 reads FVKESK. Trimming removed 4 bases from V and 3 bases from J, with 7 bases in between. The CDR3 contains 12 residues. The CDR3 spells CASSLQGYEQYF. The CDR3 nucleotides are TGTGCCAGCAGCCTACAGGGCTACGAGCAGTACTTC. Complete variable domain (other parts from reference TRBV14 and TRBJ2-7): EAGVTQFPSHSVIEKGQTVTLRCDPISGHDNLYWYRRVMGKEIKFLLHFVKESKQDESGMPNNRFLAERTGGTYSTLKVQPAELEDSGVYFCASSLQGYEQYFGPGTRLTVT.

The gene calls are TRBV11-2 and TRBJ1-1, with TRBD1 matching over 8 bases. CDR3 length: 16 amino acids. CDR1 is SGHAT and CDR2 is FQNNGV in the germline V gene. The V gene end was trimmed by 6 bases and the J gene end by 0 bases; junction bases not matched to a gene: 9. Written as DNA, the CDR3 is TGTGCCAGCAGTCCAAGGACAGGGATCATGAACACTGAAGCTTTCTTT. It encodes CASSPRTGIMNTEAFF.

The V call is TRBV29-1, the J call TRBJ2-1, with 10 bases identical to TRBD1. The CDR3 is 13 residues long. The V and J ends lost 4 bases and 7 bases, in that order; junction bases with no gene match: 4. Germline V gene data show CDR1 as SQVTM and CDR2 as ANQGSEA. The CDR3 protein is CSVVGQGGNEQFF. The CDR3 DNA follows: TGCAGCGTTGTAGGACAGGGGGGAAATGAGCAGTTCTTC.

The V gene is TRBV11-3, the J gene TRBJ2-7; the D is unclear. The germline V gene encodes CDR1 SGHNT and CDR2 YENEEA. V was pared by 1 base and J by 11 bases, with 15 bases between. The CDR3 contains 13 residues. The CDR3 reads CASSLVAGTDEYF. The CDR3 DNA is TGTGCCAGCAGCTTAGTGGCAGGCACTGATGAGTACTTC. Supplemented by reference TRBV11-3 and TRBJ2-7, the full variable domain reads EAGVVQSPRYKIIEKKQPVAFWCNPISGHNTLYWYLQNLGQGPELLIRYENEEAVDDSQLPKDRFSAERLKGVDSTLKIQPAELGDSAVYLCASSLVAGTDEYFGPGTRLTVT.

The J gene is TRBJ2-5, the V gene TRBV6-5; 8 bases are a match to TRBD2. J lost 1 base, V lost 6 bases, and 7 bases had no gene match. This CDR3 spans 15 amino acids. The germline V gene has CDR1 MNHEY and CDR2 SVGAGI. Here the CDR3 DNA reads TGTGCCAGCAGCTTTAGCGGGGCGCTCCAAGAGACCCAGTACTTC. Translation gives CASSFSGALQETQYF.

The sample holds one count of this clone. This chain links TRBV6-5 with TRBJ1-3, with a weak D call TRBD1 (5 bases). The CDR3 contains 11 residues. V lost 4 bases to trimming and J lost 11 bases, with 9 bases between them. In germline, CDR1 is MNHEY, CDR2 SVGAGI. The DNA of the CDR3 is TGTGCCAGCAGTTCCCCCAGGGCCATATATTTT. Its translation is CASSSPRAIYF.

As regards this clone: One end of the junction varies from germline; a read error may be responsible. This CDR3 is also generated by other DNA sequences in the sample. The V and J genes are TRBV4-1 and TRBJ1-5; TRBD1 matches at 8 bases. Per the germline V gene, CDR1 is MGHRA and CDR2 is YSYEKL. The CDR3 spans 18 residues. The CDR3 region has the DNA TGCGCCAGCAGTCCACCACAACGAGACAGGGGATTCAATCAGCCCCAGCACTTT. This gives the protein CASSPPQRDRGFNQPQHF.

As DNA, the CDR3 is TGTGCCAGCAGCTTAGATTCAGGGTTCGGAAACACCATATATTTT. Translation: CASSLDSGFGNTIYF. The chain couples TRBV7-2 to TRBJ1-3, with D possibly TRBD1 on 5 matching bases. The germline V and J ends were trimmed by 1 base and 4 bases, with 11 bases remaining between them. The CDR3 consists of 15 residues. Germline V CDR1 and CDR2: SGHTA, FQGNSA.

This clone was seen more than once but under ten times. V gene TRBV10-2 combines with J gene TRBJ2-3, with 10 bases identical to TRBD2. This CDR3 spans 14 amino acids. V lost 10 bases, J lost 4 bases, and 8 bases stayed unmatched. The germline V gene has CDR1 WSHSY and CDR2 SAAADI. The CDR3 sequence: CATTASGSADTQYF. The CDR3 nucleotides read TGCGCCACGACTGCTAGCGGGAGTGCAGATACGCAGTATTTT.

The chain recombines TRBV5-6 with TRBJ2-1, with D perhaps TRBD2 (5 bases). V lost 0 bases and J lost 0, with 10 bases in between. The CDR3 contains 16 residues. Germline V gene sequence: CDR1 SGHDT, CDR2 YYEEEE. In nucleotides, the CDR3 is TGTGCCAGCAGCTTGGAAGCGGAAAGCTCCTACAATGAGCAGTTCTTC. Protein product: CASSLEAESSYNEQFF.